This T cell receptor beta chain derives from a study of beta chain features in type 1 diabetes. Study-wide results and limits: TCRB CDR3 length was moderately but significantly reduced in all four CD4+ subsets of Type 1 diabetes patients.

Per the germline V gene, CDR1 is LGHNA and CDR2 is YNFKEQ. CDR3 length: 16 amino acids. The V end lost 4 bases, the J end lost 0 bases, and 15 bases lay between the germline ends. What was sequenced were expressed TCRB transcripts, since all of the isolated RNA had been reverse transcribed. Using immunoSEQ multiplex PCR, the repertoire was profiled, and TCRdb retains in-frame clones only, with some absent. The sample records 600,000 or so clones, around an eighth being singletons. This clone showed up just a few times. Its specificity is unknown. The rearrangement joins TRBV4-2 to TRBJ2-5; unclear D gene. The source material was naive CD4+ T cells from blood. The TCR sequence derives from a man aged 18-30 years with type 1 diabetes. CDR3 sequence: CASSPLGRRDQETQYF. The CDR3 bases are TGTGCCAGCAGCCCACTTGGCAGGCGAGACCAAGAGACCCAGTACTTC.